A selection of T cell receptor beta chains follows, all from one sample in a study of metastatic and nonmetastatic thyroid tumors. TCRdb redid the clone calls on the PCR reads using MiXCR. Of around 10,000 clones listed, approximately 12% were seen once; the top ten hold roughly 12%. Sequencing input: blood. Source of these receptors: a female donor with papillary thyroid cancer or a benign thyroid nodule (not recorded which). Some clones in this sample may be carry-over from other donors' samples. CDR3s leave out the opening cysteine and the closing phenylalanine or tryptophan.

TRBJ1-2	TRBV5-1	ASSLDGGYT
TRBJ1-1	TRBV27	ASISQREAEAF
TRBJ2-7	TRBV6-1	ASRRDRMIGYEWQY
TRBJ2-1	TRBV6-2/TRBV6-3	ASSYSGTVRTSGPNEQF
TRBJ2-1	TRBV9	ASSEPGRYNEQF
TRBJ1-5	TRBV19	ASSITTGAQPQH
TRBJ2-7	TRBV28	ATEGNYEQY
TRBJ2-7	TRBV6-1	ASIARPPGLASYEQY
TRBJ1-1	TRBV19	ASSPTGGWNTEAF
TRBJ2-7	TRBV2	ASSARWTGSSYEQY
TRBJ2-2	TRBV18	ASSPYGGELF
TRBJ1-2	TRBV20-1	SARDPWKGGYT
TRBJ2-1	TRBV7-3	ASSLSGGQGNEQF
TRBJ2-2	TRBV5-1	ASSLMTSGNTGELF
TRBJ2-7	TRBV10-3	AISASPGQGTYEQY
TRBJ2-1	TRBV29-1	SVEDLAGLEF
TRBJ1-1	TRBV5-1	ASSLSQGSTEAF
TRBJ2-3	TRBV18	ASSTSGETDTQY
TRBJ2-7	TRBV20-1	SAKTSGGSYEQY
TRBJ1-3	TRBV4-1	ASSQDWLGISGNTIY
TRBJ1-6	TRBV2	ASSPGTGTNSPLH
TRBJ1-2	TRBV28	ASSSPSGTPYGYT
TRBJ1-4	TRBV12-5	ASGLVNGEQGREKLF
TRBJ2-2	TRBV5-1	ASSFGTTTGELF
TRBJ2-1	TRBV5-1	ASSLTGHYNEQF
TRBJ2-7	TRBV6-5	ASSYRAQQY
TRBJ2-1	TRBV6-5	ASSPISGISSYNEQF
TRBJ2-1	TRBV6-2/TRBV6-3	ASSLSDGEQF
TRBJ2-1	TRBV5-1	ASSLGSSGYNEQF
TRBJ2-7	TRBV7-2	ASSLEGCTYEQY
TRBJ1-4	TRBV5-5	ASSLVAQNEKLF
TRBJ1-2	TRBV9	ASSLWLAGIDYGYT
TRBJ2-1	TRBV19	ASSGLAWGNEQF
TRBJ1-2	TRBV11-2	ASSLERHYGYT
TRBJ1-2	TRBV12-3/TRBV12-4	ASSLGGIGGYT
TRBJ2-3	TRBV10-1	ASSEGGLAAGTQY
TRBJ2-7	TRBV3-1	ASSQASGTGIYEQY